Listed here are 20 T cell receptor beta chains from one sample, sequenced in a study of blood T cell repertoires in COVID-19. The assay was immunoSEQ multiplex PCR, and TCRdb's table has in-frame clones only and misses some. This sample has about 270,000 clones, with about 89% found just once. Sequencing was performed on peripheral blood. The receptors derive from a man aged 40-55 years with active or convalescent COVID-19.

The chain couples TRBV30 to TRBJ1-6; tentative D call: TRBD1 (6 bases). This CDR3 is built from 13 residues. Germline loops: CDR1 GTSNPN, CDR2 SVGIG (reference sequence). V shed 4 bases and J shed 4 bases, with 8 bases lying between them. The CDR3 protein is CAWTGEYNSPLHF. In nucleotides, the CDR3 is TGTGCCTGGACAGGGGAGTATAATTCACCCCTCCACTTT.

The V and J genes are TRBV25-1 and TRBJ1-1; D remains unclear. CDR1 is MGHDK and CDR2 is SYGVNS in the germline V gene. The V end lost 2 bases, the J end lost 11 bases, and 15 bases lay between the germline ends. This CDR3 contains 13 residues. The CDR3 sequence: CASSEVADGWAFF. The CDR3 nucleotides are TGTGCCAGCAGTGAAGTAGCGGACGGCTGGGCTTTCTTT.

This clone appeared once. The CDR3 DNA reads TGTGCCAGCAACCCGAACAGGGAGAACTATGGCTACACCTTC. Protein sequence: CASNPNRENYGYTF. The chain links TRBV2 to TRBJ1-2; D is possibly TRBD1 (6 bases). Trimming stripped 7 bases from V and 2 bases from J, with 14 bases between. The CDR3 runs to 14 residues. Germline lookup yields CDR1 SNHLY and CDR2 FYNNEI.

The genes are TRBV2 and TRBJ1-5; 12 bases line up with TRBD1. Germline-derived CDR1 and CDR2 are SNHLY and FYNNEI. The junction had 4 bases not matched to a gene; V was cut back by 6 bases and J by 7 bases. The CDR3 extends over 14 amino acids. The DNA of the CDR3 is TGTGCCAGCAGCCCGGGACAGGGGGCCCAGCCCCAGCATTTT. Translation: CASSPGQGAQPQHF.

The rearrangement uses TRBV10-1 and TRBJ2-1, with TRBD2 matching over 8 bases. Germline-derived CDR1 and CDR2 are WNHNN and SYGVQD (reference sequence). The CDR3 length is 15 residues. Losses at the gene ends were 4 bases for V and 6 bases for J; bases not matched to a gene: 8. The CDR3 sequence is CASSAGGDLFNEQFF. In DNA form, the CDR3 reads TGCGCCAGCAGTGCCGGGGGGGACCTCTTCAATGAGCAGTTCTTC.

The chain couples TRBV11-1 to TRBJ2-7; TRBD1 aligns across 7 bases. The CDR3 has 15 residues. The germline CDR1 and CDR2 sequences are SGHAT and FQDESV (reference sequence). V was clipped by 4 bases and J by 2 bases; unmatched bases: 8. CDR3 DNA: TGTGCCAGCAGCTCCAACAGGGGCCCCACCTACGAGCAGTACTTC. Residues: CASSSNRGPTYEQYF.

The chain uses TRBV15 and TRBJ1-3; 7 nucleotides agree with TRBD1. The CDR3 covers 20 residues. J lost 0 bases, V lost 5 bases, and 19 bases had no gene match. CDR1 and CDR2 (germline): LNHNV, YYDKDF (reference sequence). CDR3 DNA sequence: TGTGCCACCAGCGGATCGAGGACAGGCTCAGGGTATAGCTCTGGAAACACCATATATTTT. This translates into CATSGSRTGSGYSSGNTIYF.

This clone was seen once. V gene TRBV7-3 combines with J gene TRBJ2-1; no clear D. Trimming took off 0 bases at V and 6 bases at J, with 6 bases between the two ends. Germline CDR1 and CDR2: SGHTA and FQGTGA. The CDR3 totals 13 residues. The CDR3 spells CASSLTGLNEQFF. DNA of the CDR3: TGTGCCAGCAGCTTAACGGGCCTCAATGAGCAGTTCTTC.

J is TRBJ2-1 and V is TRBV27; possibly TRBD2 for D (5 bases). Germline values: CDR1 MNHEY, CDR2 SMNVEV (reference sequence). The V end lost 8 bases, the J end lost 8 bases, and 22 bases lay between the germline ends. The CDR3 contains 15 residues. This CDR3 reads CASSPDWTSADEQFF. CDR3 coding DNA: TGTGCCAGCTCTCCAGACTGGACTTCGGCGGATGAGCAGTTCTTC.

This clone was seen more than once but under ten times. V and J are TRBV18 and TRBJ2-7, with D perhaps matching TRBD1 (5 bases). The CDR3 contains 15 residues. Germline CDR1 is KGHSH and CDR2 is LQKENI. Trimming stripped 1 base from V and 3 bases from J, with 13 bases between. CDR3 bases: TGTGCCAGCTCACCACAGGAGACAGTCGGCTACGAGCAGTACTTC. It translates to CASSPQETVGYEQYF.

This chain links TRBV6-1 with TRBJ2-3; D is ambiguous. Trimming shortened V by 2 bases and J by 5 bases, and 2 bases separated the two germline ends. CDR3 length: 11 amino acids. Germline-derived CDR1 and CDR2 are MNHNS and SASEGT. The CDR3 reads CASSELDTQYF. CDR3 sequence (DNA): TGTGCCAGCAGTGAACTAGATACGCAGTATTTT.

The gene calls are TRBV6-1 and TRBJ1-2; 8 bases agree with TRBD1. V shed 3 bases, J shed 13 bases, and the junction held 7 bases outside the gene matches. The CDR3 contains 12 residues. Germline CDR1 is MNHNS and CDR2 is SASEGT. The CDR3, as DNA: TGTGCCAGCAGTGAGGGACAGGCCAAGCCCACCTTC. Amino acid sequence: CASSEGQAKPTF.

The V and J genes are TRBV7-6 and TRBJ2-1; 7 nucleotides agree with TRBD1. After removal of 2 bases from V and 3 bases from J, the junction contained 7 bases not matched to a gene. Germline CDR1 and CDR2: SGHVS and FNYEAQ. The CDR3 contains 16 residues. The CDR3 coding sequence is TGTGCCAGCAGCTTACCCCCGGGACAGAACTACAATGAGCAGTTCTTC. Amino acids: CASSLPPGQNYNEQFF.

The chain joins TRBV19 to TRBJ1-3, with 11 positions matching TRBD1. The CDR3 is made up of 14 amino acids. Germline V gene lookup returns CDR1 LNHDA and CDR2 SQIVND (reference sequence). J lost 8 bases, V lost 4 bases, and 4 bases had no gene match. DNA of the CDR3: TGTGCCAGTAGTAAGGGACAGGGGGTGCACACCATATATTTT. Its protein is CASSKGQGVHTIYF.

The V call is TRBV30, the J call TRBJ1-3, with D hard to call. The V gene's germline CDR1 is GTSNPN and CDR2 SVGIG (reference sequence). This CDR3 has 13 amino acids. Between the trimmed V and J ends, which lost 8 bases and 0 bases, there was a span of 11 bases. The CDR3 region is CAGTVLSGNTIYF. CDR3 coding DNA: TGTGCCGGTACGGTCCTCTCTGGAAACACCATATATTTT.

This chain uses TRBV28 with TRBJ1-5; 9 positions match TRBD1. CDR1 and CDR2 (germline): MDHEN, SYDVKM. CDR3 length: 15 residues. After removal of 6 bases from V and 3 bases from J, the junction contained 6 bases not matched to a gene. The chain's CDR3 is CASRTGGGYNQPQHF. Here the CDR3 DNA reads TGTGCCAGCAGAACAGGGGGCGGGTACAATCAGCCCCAGCATTTT.

The CDR3 protein is CASSIGVAKNEQYF. The CDR3 DNA follows: TGTGCCAGTAGTATAGGGGTAGCGAAGAACGAGCAGTACTTC. The rearrangement uses TRBV19 and TRBJ2-7, with D perhaps TRBD2 (5 bases). This CDR3 region has 14 residues. V shed 1 base and J shed 5 bases, with 12 bases lying between them. Germline-derived CDR1 and CDR2 are LNHDA and SQIVND (reference sequence).

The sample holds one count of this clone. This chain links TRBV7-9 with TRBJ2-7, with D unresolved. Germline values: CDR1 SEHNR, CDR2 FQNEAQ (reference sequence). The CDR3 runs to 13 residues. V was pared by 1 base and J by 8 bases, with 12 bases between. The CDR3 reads CASSLGPNSQQYF. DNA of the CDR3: TGTGCCAGCAGCTTAGGGCCTAACAGCCAGCAGTACTTC.

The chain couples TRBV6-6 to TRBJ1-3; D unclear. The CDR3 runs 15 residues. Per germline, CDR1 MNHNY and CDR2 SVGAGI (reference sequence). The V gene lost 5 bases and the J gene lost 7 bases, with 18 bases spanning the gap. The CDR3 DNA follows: TGTGCCAGCAGTCCCTCGACCCGAGCCGGGAACACCATATATTTT. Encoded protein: CASSPSTRAGNTIYF.

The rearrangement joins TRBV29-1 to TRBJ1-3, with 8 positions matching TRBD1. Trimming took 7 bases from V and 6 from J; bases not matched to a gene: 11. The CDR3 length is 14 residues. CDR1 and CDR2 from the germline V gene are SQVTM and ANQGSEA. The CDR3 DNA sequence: TGCAGCGCCCGGCCCGGACAGGGCCAAAACACCATATATTTT. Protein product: CSARPGQGQNTIYF.